A selection of T cell receptor beta chains follows, all from one sample in a study of neurological immune-mediated disorders. TCRdb ran MiXCR on the 5' RACE reads and lists one entry per CDR3 protein. Of 70,000 to 75,000 distinct CDR3 sequences in the sample, around 13% were seen once. Source material: PBMCs. The source is a female donor with HTLV-1-associated myelopathy (HAM/TSP). Both conserved end residues are part of each CDR3. A D gene is named only where the DNA matches it firmly. Not every row has a clone size; where given, it reads once, few, many or a size class.

V	size	J	length	D	DNA	CDR3
TRBV7-8	many	TRBJ2-1	18	TRBD2	TGTGCCAGCAGCTTAAGCCGACTAGCGGGGGAGACGTACAATGAGCAGTTCTTC	CASSLSRLAGETYNEQFF
TRBV7-2	many	TRBJ2-3	15	NA	TGTGCCAGCAGCTTAGAGTCGGGGAGCGCAGATACGCAGTATTTT	CASSLESGSADTQYF
TRBV6-5	once	TRBJ2-2	15	NA	TGTGCCAGCAGGAGCGAGGGGGGTGCCACCGGGGAGCTGTTTTTT	CASRSEGGATGELFF
TRBV7-2	many	TRBJ2-3	17	TRBD2	TGTGCCAGCAGCTTACGAGCTAGCGGGGGCTACACAGATACGCAGTATTTT	CASSLRASGGYTDTQYF
TRBV15	few	TRBJ2-6	20	NA	TGTGCTACCAGCAGAGACGGGCTTATACTGAGCCTCTCTGGGGCCAACGTCCTGACTTTC	CATSRDGLILSLSGANVLTF
TRBV7-7	many	TRBJ2-4	12	NA	TGTGCCAGCCTGGGCCCCGGAGCGCATTGGTACTTC	CASLGPGAHWYF
TRBV9	many	TRBJ1-6	16	NA	TGTGCCAGCAGCTCCAAGCTGGGTGGCGATAATTCACCCCTCCACTTT	CASSSKLGGDNSPLHF
TRBV29-1	many	TRBJ2-2	16	TRBD1	TGCAGCGTTGAAGATCCCGACAGGGGGAGCACCGGGGAGCTGTTTTTT	CSVEDPDRGSTGELFF
TRBV7-9	many	TRBJ2-7	14	NA	TGTGCCAGCAGCCCCCGCAGGGAAGGTTACGAGCAGTACTTC	CASSPRREGYEQYF
TRBV6-6	NA	TRBJ2-7	14	NA	TGTGCCAGCAGTACCGGGACGGGGGAGACCGAGCAGTACTTC	CASSTGTGETEQYF
TRBV4-1	many	TRBJ2-2	16	NA	TGCGCCAGCAGCCAAGGGGTGACAGAGAACACCGGGGAGCTGTTTTTT	CASSQGVTENTGELFF
TRBV4-1	many	TRBJ1-1	11	NA	TGCGCCAGCAGCCAAGATACGGGGGCTTTCTTT	CASSQDTGAFF
TRBV9	NA	TRBJ2-2	15	TRBD1	TGTGCCAGCAGTCTTAGGGGGCGTGACACCGGGGAGCTGTTTTTT	CASSLRGRDTGELFF
TRBV7-2	medium-sized	TRBJ2-2	14	NA	TGTGCCAGCAGCTTCGTGTTATATGTCGGGGAGCTGTTTTTT	CASSFVLYVGELFF
TRBV5-1	many	TRBJ2-1	15	NA	TGCGCCAGCAGCTTGGCCAGACAGAGATACAATGAGCAGTTCTTC	CASSLARQRYNEQFF
TRBV4-2	many	TRBJ2-6	19	NA	TGTGCCAGCAGCCAACCTACCGGGTCAACCAGGACCGGGGCCAACGTCCTGACTTTC	CASSQPTGSTRTGANVLTF
TRBV4-1	many	TRBJ2-7	14	TRBD2	TGCGCCAGCAGCCAAGAGGGACTAGCCTACGAGCAGTACTTC	CASSQEGLAYEQYF
TRBV7-8	NA	TRBJ2-5	14	TRBD1	TGTGCCAGCCAATACAGGGGTCTGCAAGAGACCCAGTACTTC	CASQYRGLQETQYF
TRBV28	many	TRBJ1-5	13	NA	TGTGCCAGCAGTTCAGGGGGCAATCAGCCCCAGCATTTT	CASSSGGNQPQHF
TRBV5-1	many	TRBJ2-7	13	NA	TGCGCCAGTTCACGGGACGGTTCTTACGAGCAGTACTTC	CASSRDGSYEQYF
TRBV28	many	TRBJ1-6	17	NA	TGTGCCAGCAGTTTAGATGTACGGCCGCTAAATAATTCACCCCTCCACTTT	CASSLDVRPLNNSPLHF
TRBV7-9	many	TRBJ2-2	17	TRBD2	TGTGCCAGCAGCTTTACGACTAGCGGGGGACACACCGGGGAGCTGTTTTTT	CASSFTTSGGHTGELFF
TRBV5-1	many	TRBJ2-5	14	TRBD2	TGCGCCAGCAGCCAGCGGGGGAACCAAGAGACCCAGTACTTC	CASSQRGNQETQYF